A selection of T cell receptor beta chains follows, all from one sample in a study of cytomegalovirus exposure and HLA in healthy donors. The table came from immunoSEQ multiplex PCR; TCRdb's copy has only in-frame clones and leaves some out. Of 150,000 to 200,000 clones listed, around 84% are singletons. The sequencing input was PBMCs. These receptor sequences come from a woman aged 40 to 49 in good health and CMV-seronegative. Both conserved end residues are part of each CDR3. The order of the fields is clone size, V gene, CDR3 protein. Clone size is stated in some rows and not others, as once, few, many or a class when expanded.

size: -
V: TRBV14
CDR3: CASSPHLWWEQYF

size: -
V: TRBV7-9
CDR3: CASSLDVNTQYF

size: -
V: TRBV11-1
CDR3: CASSPRGRENTEAFF

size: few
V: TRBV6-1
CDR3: CASSALTVLSGNTIYF

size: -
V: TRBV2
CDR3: CASSGTGFGELFF

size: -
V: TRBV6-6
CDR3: CASKTGNTEAFF

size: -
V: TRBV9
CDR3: CASSVASTGLGGYTF

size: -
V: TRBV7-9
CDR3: CASSKTGAIATNEKLFF

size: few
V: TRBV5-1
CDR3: CASSLGGRGQETQYF

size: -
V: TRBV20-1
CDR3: CSARQGYGYTF

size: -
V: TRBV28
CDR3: CASSRVRGLNYGYTF

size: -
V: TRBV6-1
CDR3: CASSATGGRAGELFF

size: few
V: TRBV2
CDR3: CASTTGALGANVLTF

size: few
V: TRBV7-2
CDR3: CASSLTGGADTGELFF

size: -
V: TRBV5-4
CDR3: CASSLLGGPAGELFF

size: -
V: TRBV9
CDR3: CASSVGSGGANEQFF

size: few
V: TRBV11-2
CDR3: CASSPGTGGTEAFF

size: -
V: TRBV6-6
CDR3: CASSLGRSEAFF

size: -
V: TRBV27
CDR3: CASSLNREFYEQYF

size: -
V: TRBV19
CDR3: CASKGVGELFF

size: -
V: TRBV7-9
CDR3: CASSLGLAGARLAKNIQYF

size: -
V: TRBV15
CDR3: CATSRDRLGRHNQPQHF